The 20 T cell receptor beta chains reported below all come from one sample, sequenced in a study of CD8 T cells in ankylosing spondylitis. General study results and limits: Characteristic of ankylosing spondylitis blood, it appeared, was a TCR beta motif comprising several highly homologous variants.

Antigen specificity for these receptors is unknown. TCRdb reprocessed the 5' RACE reads with MiXCR, giving one entry per CDR3 protein. The sample comprises hundreds of thousands of distinct CDR3 sequences, roughly 25% of which are singletons, and 0.89% rests with the top ten. The specimen sequenced was blood, either unsorted or a sorted T cell fraction (not recorded which). The receptors derive from a male donor with ankylosing spondylitis.

V gene TRBV6-1 combines with J gene TRBJ1-3; D call uncertain. This CDR3 contains 16 residues. Germline values: CDR1 MNHNS, CDR2 SASEGT. V lost 8 bases, J lost 4 bases, and 21 bases lay in between. The CDR3 DNA is TGTGCCAGCCGACTGCAACAAGGTATTGAAGGAAACACCATATATTTT. This translates into CASRLQQGIEGNTIYF.

The gene calls are TRBV18 and TRBJ2-7; no definite D call. Germline lookup yields CDR1 KGHSH and CDR2 LQKENI. This CDR3 has 13 amino acids. Trimming shortened V by 3 bases and J by 1 base, and 7 bases separated the two germline ends. In nucleotides, the CDR3 is TGTGCCAGCTCACCTAAACAGTCCTACGAGCAGTACTTC. The encoded protein is CASSPKQSYEQYF.

CDR3 coding DNA: TGCAGTACCATAGCGGGAGGTTGGGGGAACATTCAGTACTTC. It translates to CSTIAGGWGNIQYF. The chain carries TRBV20-1 and TRBJ2-4; 10 bases line up with TRBD2. The V and J ends lost 8 bases and 7 bases, in that order; junction bases with no gene match: 11. The CDR3 covers 14 residues. Per germline, CDR1 DFQATT and CDR2 SNEGSKA (reference sequence).

In DNA, the CDR3 is TGCAGTGCAAACCCGCCGAGGAGCGGGAGCTGGGAGACCCAGTACTTC. Its translation is CSANPPRSGSWETQYF. The chain carries TRBV20-1 and TRBJ2-5; 8 nucleotides line up with TRBD2. The CDR3 contains 16 residues. Trimming took 6 bases from V and 5 from J; bases not matched to a gene: 17. Germline V gene lookup returns CDR1 DFQATT and CDR2 SNEGSKA (reference sequence).

The chain recombines TRBV20-1 with TRBJ2-1, with D perhaps TRBD2 (6 bases). CDR1 DFQATT and CDR2 SNEGSKA come from the germline V gene (reference sequence). The CDR3 has 16 amino acids. The V end lost 1 base, the J end lost 0 bases, and 13 bases lay between the germline ends. The CDR3 is CSARGFVADSYNEQFF. Written as DNA, the CDR3 is TGCAGTGCTAGAGGGTTTGTAGCGGACTCCTACAATGAGCAGTTCTTC.

This clonotype was observed a few times. The chain is built from TRBV20-1 and TRBJ2-5, with D perhaps assigned TRBD1 or TRBD2 (5 bases each). Per the germline V gene, CDR1 is DFQATT and CDR2 is SNEGSKA (reference sequence). With 6 bases removed from V and 5 bases from J, the gap between germline ends came to 19 bases. CDR3 length: 14 amino acids. Here the CDR3 reads CSARASAEGETQYF. CDR3 nucleotide sequence: TGCAGTGCCCGAGCCTCGGCAGAGGGGGAGACCCAGTACTTC.

V and J are TRBV6-2 or TRBV6-3 and TRBJ2-5; D is uncertain. The CDR3 consists of 14 residues. Germline CDR1 MNHEY, CDR2 SVGEGT. The V and J ends lost 6 bases and 5 bases respectively, with 16 bases between them. CDR3 loop: CASRSKPVGETQYF. CDR3 DNA sequence: TGTGCCAGCAGAAGCAAACCTGTAGGGGAGACCCAGTACTTC.

The chain combines TRBV5-6 with TRBJ2-5; D unresolved. The germline CDR1 and CDR2 sequences are SGHDT and YYEEEE. V was trimmed by 0 bases and J by 0 bases, leaving 18 bases between them. This CDR3 has 18 amino acids. The CDR3 loop is CASSLGTLMTGHQETQYF. For the CDR3, the DNA is TGTGCCAGCAGCTTGGGGACCCTAATGACGGGTCACCAAGAGACCCAGTACTTC.

The gene calls are TRBV2 and TRBJ1-5; tentative D call: TRBD1 (5 bases). Between the trimmed V and J ends, which lost 2 bases and 10 bases, there was a span of 18 bases. CDR3 length: 15 residues. Germline values: CDR1 SNHLY, CDR2 FYNNEI. CDR3 sequence (DNA): TGTGCCAGCAGTGAACTTACGGTTGGGGGGGGACCCCAGCATTTT. Protein product: CASSELTVGGGPQHF.

The CDR3 spells CASSLAARTDTQYF. CDR3 nucleotide sequence: TGCGCCAGCAGCCTAGCGGCACGCACAGATACGCAGTATTTT. The rearrangement joins TRBV5-1 to TRBJ2-3; 7 nucleotides match TRBD2. In germline, CDR1 is SGHRS, CDR2 YFSETQ. This CDR3 is built from 14 residues. The V and J ends lost 4 bases and 1 base, in that order; junction bases with no gene match: 3. Complete variable domain (other parts from reference TRBV5-1 and TRBJ2-3): KAGVTQTPRYLIKTRGQQVTLSCSPISGHRSVSWYQQTPGQGLQFLFEYFSETQRNKGNFPGRFSGRQFSNSRSEMNVSTLELGDSALYLCASSLAARTDTQYFGPGTRLTVL.

The rearrangement uses TRBV7-8 and TRBJ2-4, with D hard to call. The germline gives CDR1 SGHVS, CDR2 FQNEAQ. The V end lost 5 bases, the J end lost 4 bases, and 9 bases lay between the germline ends. The CDR3 length is 13 residues. CDR3 nucleotide sequence: TGTGCCAGCAGCGTGGGCCCTAAAAACATTCAGTACTTC. Translating gives CASSVGPKNIQYF. Full variable domain (remainder filled in from reference TRBV7-8 and TRBJ2-4): GAGVSQSPRYKVAKRGQDVALRCDPISGHVSLFWYQQALGQGPEFLTYFQNEAQLDKSGLPSDRFFAERPEGSVSTLKIQRTQQEDSAVYLCASSVGPKNIQYFGAGTRLSVL.

CDR3 sequence: CASSTDSSSYEQYV. In nucleotides, the CDR3 is TGCGCCAGCAGCACGGACTCGAGCTCCTACGAGCAGTACGTC. V usage is TRBV5-1 and J usage is TRBJ2-7; tentative D call: TRBD2 (5 bases). The CDR3 contains 14 residues. Germline V gives CDR1 SGHRS, CDR2 YFSETQ. Deletions cut 4 bases from V and 0 bases from J, with 11 bases between.

CDR3 sequence: CAISERNRVSGNTIYF. The CDR3 DNA sequence: TGTGCCATCAGTGAGCGGAACAGGGTCTCTGGAAACACCATATATTTT. The V and J genes are TRBV10-3 and TRBJ1-3; tentative D call: TRBD1 (6 bases). Trimming pared 2 bases from V and 0 bases from J, leaving 11 bases between. There are 16 residues in the CDR3. The germline gives CDR1 ENHRY, CDR2 SYGVKD.

The chain joins TRBV5-1 to TRBJ2-3, with 9 bases matching TRBD1. Losses at the gene ends were 4 bases for V and 6 bases for J; bases not matched to a gene: 9. The CDR3 spans 15 residues. The germline CDR1 and CDR2 sequences are SGHRS and YFSETQ. The CDR3 nucleotides are TGCGCCAGCAGCCCCCCGACAGGGGGTCAGGATACGCAGTATTTT. Its protein is CASSPPTGGQDTQYF.

The rearrangement joins TRBV7-8 to TRBJ2-5; D might be TRBD1 (6 bases). The CDR3 has 16 residues. Germline assignment: CDR1 SGHVS and CDR2 FQNEAQ. The V gene lost 6 bases and the J gene lost 5 bases, with 22 bases spanning the gap. As DNA, the CDR3 is TGTGCCAGCAGTTTATGGACAGTCGGTATGATGGAGACCCAGTACTTC. Encoded protein: CASSLWTVGMMETQYF. Full variable domain (missing parts from reference TRBV7-8 and TRBJ2-5): GAGVSQSPRYKVAKRGQDVALRCDPISGHVSLFWYQQALGQGPEFLTYFQNEAQLDKSGLPSDRFFAERPEGSVSTLKIQRTQQEDSAVYLCASSLWTVGMMETQYFGPGTRLLVL.

V usage is TRBV10-2 and J usage is TRBJ1-1; weak D call: TRBD1 (6 bases). This CDR3 has 15 amino acids. Germline assignment: CDR1 WSHSY and CDR2 SAAADI. Trimming pared 3 bases from V and 5 bases from J, leaving 16 bases between. Written as DNA, the CDR3 is TGCGCCAGCAGTGACGGACAGCTGGGCCGGACTGAAGCTTTCTTT. Amino acid sequence: CASSDGQLGRTEAFF.

This clonotype occurred many times. The chain couples TRBV29-1 to TRBJ2-1; 7 bases are shared with TRBD2. This CDR3 contains 14 residues. Trimming at V came to 6 bases and at J to 4 bases, leaving 9 bases not matched to a gene. Germline V gene lookup returns CDR1 SQVTM and CDR2 ANQGSEA. CDR3 sequence: CSVSTSVLYNEQFF. The CDR3 DNA sequence: TGCAGCGTATCTACTAGCGTACTATACAATGAGCAGTTCTTC.

The chain employs TRBV5-1 and TRBJ2-3; D assignment may be TRBD1 or TRBD2 (5 bases each). Germline V lookup: CDR1 SGHRS, CDR2 YFSETQ. V was trimmed by 5 bases and J by 8 bases, leaving 18 bases between them. The CDR3 sequence is 14 residues long. CDR3 nucleotides: TGCGCCAGCAGTTATGGGACCGACGGGGCTACGCAGTATTTT. It is translated as CASSYGTDGATQYF.

There are a few counts of this clonotype. This rearrangement joins TRBV20-1 to TRBJ2-5; D may be TRBD2 (6 bases). V dropped 5 bases and J dropped 7 bases, with 20 bases sitting between them. This CDR3 contains 14 residues. CDR1 DFQATT and CDR2 SNEGSKA come from the germline V gene (reference sequence). The CDR3 nucleotides read TGCAGTGCTGCACCTACTAGCCCAGTGTGGACCCAGTACTTC. This codes for CSAAPTSPVWTQYF.

The V and J genes are TRBV12-3 or TRBV12-4 and TRBJ2-5, with D tentatively TRBD2 (6 bases). V was trimmed by 2 bases and J by 3 bases, leaving 10 bases between them. The CDR3 spans 14 residues. The CDR3 loop is CASSLNSGEETQYF. CDR3 DNA: TGTGCCAGCAGTTTAAACTCGGGAGAAGAGACCCAGTACTTC.